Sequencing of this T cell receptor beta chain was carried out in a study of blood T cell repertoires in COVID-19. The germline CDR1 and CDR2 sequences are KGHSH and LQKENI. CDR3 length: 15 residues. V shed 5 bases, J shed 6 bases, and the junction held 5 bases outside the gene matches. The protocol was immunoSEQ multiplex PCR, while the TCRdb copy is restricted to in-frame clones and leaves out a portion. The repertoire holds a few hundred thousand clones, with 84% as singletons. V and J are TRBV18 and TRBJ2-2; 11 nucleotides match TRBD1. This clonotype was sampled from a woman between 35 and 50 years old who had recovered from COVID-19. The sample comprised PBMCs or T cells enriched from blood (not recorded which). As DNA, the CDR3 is TGTGCCAGCTCAGGACCGGGACAGGGGGCCGGGGAGCTGTTTTTT. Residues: CASSGPGQGAGELFF.